The 10 T cell receptor beta chains reported below all come from one sample, sequenced in a study of blood T cell repertoires in COVID-19. Assay: immunoSEQ multiplex PCR; the TCRdb copy retains only in-frame clones and omits some. The table records approximately 16,000 clones, about nine tenths of them present only once. Sequenced sample: peripheral blood. Receptor source: a human donor in a cohort sampled during active COVID-19.

The J gene is TRBJ1-2, the V gene TRBV11-2; 8 bases line up with TRBD1. V shed 4 bases and J 2 bases; nucleotides not matched to a gene: 6. The CDR3 totals 15 residues. Germline V CDR1 and CDR2: SGHAT, FQNNGV. The CDR3 loop reads CASSSYRGVNYGYTF. In DNA form, the CDR3 reads TGTGCCAGCAGCTCCTACAGGGGGGTGAACTATGGCTACACCTTC.

In its sample, this clone ranks as medium-sized. The chain joins TRBV7-6 to TRBJ1-5, with 7 nucleotides matching TRBD1. CDR3 length equals 14 residues. J lost 6 bases, V lost 0 bases, and 2 bases had no gene match. CDR1 and CDR2 from the germline V gene are SGHVS and FNYEAQ. For the CDR3, the DNA is TGTGCCAGCAGCTTAGCGACAGGGACTCAGCCCCAGCATTTT. Translated: CASSLATGTQPQHF. Variable domain in full (rest from reference TRBV7-6 and TRBJ1-5): GAGVSQSPRYKVTKRGQDVALRCDPISGHVSLYWYRQALGQGPEFLTYFNYEAQQDKSGLPNDRFSAERPEGSISTLTIQRTEQRDSAMYRCASSLATGTQPQHFGDGTRLSIL.

The chain links TRBV3-1 (or the pseudogene TRBV3-2) to TRBJ2-7; D is possibly TRBD1 (6 bases). Germline loops: CDR1 LGHDT, CDR2 YNNKEL (reference sequence). The CDR3 consists of 12 residues. With 4 bases removed from V and 4 bases from J, the gap between germline ends came to 8 bases. CDR3 protein: CASSPDRYEQYF. DNA of the CDR3: TGTGCCAGCAGCCCGGACAGATACGAGCAGTACTTC.

This clone was recorded a few times. The chain links TRBV5-8 to TRBJ1-1; D is undetermined. Trimming stripped 2 bases from V and 5 bases from J, with 7 bases between. The CDR3 runs to 12 residues. The V gene's germline CDR1 is SGHTS and CDR2 YDEGEE. CDR3 loop: CASSFRRTEAFF. As DNA, the CDR3 is TGTGCCAGCAGCTTTAGAAGAACTGAAGCTTTCTTT.

The genes are TRBV4-3 and TRBJ1-2; the D is unclear. This CDR3 is 15 amino acids long. The germline V gene encodes CDR1 LGHNA and CDR2 YSLEER. V lost 1 base and J 3 bases, leaving 12 bases between the germline ends. CDR3 amino acids: CASSQGQPGDYGYTF. DNA of the CDR3: TGCGCCAGCAGCCAAGGTCAGCCTGGAGACTATGGCTACACCTTC.

The chain employs TRBV7-6 and TRBJ2-3; D may be TRBD2 (5 bases). The germline gives CDR1 SGHVS, CDR2 FNYEAQ. CDR3 length: 14 residues. The V gene lost 1 base and the J gene lost 4 bases, with 9 bases spanning the gap. Here the CDR3 DNA reads TGTGCCAGCAGCTTAGGGACGGGGTCAGATACGCAGTATTTT. Translation: CASSLGTGSDTQYF.

V and J are TRBV18 and TRBJ2-7; 10 nucleotides line up with TRBD2. Germline CDR1 reads KGHSH; CDR2 reads LQKENI. J gave up 7 bases and V 1 base, and 7 bases lay outside the gene matches. This CDR3 contains 15 residues. The CDR3 DNA sequence: TGTGCCAGCTCACCACAGAGCGGGGGGGCTCGAGAGCAGTACTTC. This gives the protein CASSPQSGGAREQYF. Variable domain in full (rest from reference TRBV18 and TRBJ2-7): NAGVMQNPRHLVRRRGQEARLRCSPMKGHSHVYWYRQLPEEGLKFMVYLQKENIIDESGMPKERFSAEFPKEGPSILRIQQVVRGDSAAYFCASSPQSGGAREQYFGPGTRLTVT.

The rearrangement uses TRBV5-1 and TRBJ2-5, with a possible D match to TRBD2 (5 bases). There are 18 residues in the CDR3. V lost 5 bases, J lost 5 bases, and 28 bases lay in between. Germline CDR1 and CDR2: SGHRS and YFSETQ. CDR3 in amino acids: CASRSTPPAEEDRETQYF. DNA of the CDR3: TGCGCCAGCAGATCAACCCCACCGGCGGAGGAGGATCGCGAGACCCAGTACTTC.

The V and J genes are TRBV7-2 and TRBJ2-7, with TRBD2 matching over 8 bases. V trimming: 5 bases; J trimming: 1 base; junction bases outside the gene matches: 7. The CDR3 is 15 residues long. Germline V gene lookup returns CDR1 SGHTA and CDR2 FQGNSA. CDR3 sequence reads: CASSLYGTRSYEQYF. CDR3 DNA: TGTGCCAGCAGCCTATACGGGACTAGATCCTACGAGCAGTACTTC.

This chain joins TRBV5-6 and TRBJ1-1; a weak D match, TRBD1 (6 bases). The V end was cut by 2 bases, the J end by 6 bases, with 14 bases between. Germline V lookup: CDR1 SGHDT, CDR2 YYEEEE. The CDR3 extends over 14 amino acids. The DNA for the CDR3 is TGTGCCAGCAGCTTCCCAGGGGATCTGGCTGAAGCTTTCTTT. This gives the protein CASSFPGDLAEAFF.